This passage covers 3 T cell receptor beta chains from one sample sequenced in a study of OX40 agonist ivuxolimab in advanced cancers. TCRdb's copy holds only in-frame clones and misses some; the assay was immunoSEQ multiplex PCR. The data show tens of thousands of clones, 93% seen once. The sample here was CD4+ or CD8+ T cells sorted from blood, taken in a trial of the OX40 agonist ivuxolimab. The source of these receptors is an adult with an advanced solid tumor such as melanoma, head and neck, liver or kidney cancer.

This rearrangement joins TRBV25-1 to TRBJ1-2, with D unresolved. V dropped 1 base and J dropped 0 bases, with 12 bases sitting between them. Germline lookup yields CDR1 MGHDK and CDR2 SYGVNS. The CDR3 totals 16 residues. CDR3 bases: TGTGCCAGCAGTGAATGGGCCGCACAAACTAACTATGGCTACACCTTC. Translation gives CASSEWAAQTNYGYTF.

Details on this clone: The sample contains more than one DNA sequence encoding this CDR3. The rearrangement uses TRBV19 and TRBJ1-2; D ambiguous. V shed 3 bases and J shed 0 bases, with 5 bases lying between them. The CDR3 runs to 13 residues. CDR1 is LNHDA, CDR2 SQIVND, per germline (reference sequence). CDR3 residues: CASSMTANYGYTF. The DNA of the CDR3 is TGTGCCAGTAGTATGACCGCTAACTATGGCTACACCTTC.

In DNA form, the CDR3 reads TGTGCCAGCAGTCCGCTGGACAGGGCGACTCGCTCTGGGGCCAACGTCCTGACTTTC. It translates to CASSPLDRATRSGANVLTF. The chain has TRBV28 and TRBJ2-6, with 8 bases lining up with TRBD1. The CDR3 is made up of 19 amino acids. Losses at the gene ends were 5 bases for V and 0 bases for J; bases not matched to a gene: 12. Germline V gene lookup returns CDR1 MDHEN and CDR2 SYDVKM.